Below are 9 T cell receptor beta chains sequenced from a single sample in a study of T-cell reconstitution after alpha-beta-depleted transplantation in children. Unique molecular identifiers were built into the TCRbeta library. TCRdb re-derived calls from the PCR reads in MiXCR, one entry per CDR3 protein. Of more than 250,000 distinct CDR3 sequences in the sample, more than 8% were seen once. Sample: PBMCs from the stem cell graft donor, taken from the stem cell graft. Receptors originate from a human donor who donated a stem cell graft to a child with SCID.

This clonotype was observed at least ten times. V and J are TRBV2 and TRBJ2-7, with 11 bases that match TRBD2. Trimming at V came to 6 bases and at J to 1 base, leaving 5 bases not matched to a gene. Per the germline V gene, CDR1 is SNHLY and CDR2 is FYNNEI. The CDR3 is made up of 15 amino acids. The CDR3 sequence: CASSAGLAVSYEQYF. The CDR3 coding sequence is TGTGCCAGCAGCGCGGGACTAGCGGTATCCTACGAGCAGTACTTC.

DNA of the CDR3: TGCGCCAGCAGCCCCCCGGGACAGGGTCAAGCCGGGGAGCTGTTTTTT. Its translation: CASSPPGQGQAGELFF. This chain connects TRBV5-1 to TRBJ2-2, with TRBD1 identical over 9 bases. This CDR3 has 16 amino acids. Germline V gene lookup returns CDR1 SGHRS and CDR2 YFSETQ. The junction had 10 bases not matched to a gene; V was cut back by 4 bases and J by 6 bases.

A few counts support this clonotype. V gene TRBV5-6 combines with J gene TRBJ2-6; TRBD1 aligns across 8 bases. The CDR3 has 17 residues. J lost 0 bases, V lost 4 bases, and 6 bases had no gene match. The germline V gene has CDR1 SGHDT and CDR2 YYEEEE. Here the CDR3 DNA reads TGTGCCAGCAGCCCCCAGGGGGCTAACTCTGGGGCCAACGTCCTGACTTTC. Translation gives CASSPQGANSGANVLTF.

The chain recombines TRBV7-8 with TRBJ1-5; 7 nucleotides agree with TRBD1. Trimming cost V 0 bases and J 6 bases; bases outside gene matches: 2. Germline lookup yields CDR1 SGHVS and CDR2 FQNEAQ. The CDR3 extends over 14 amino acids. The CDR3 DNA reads TGTGCCAGCAGCTTAGCAGGGGGCGGTCAGCCCCAGCATTTT. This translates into CASSLAGGGQPQHF.

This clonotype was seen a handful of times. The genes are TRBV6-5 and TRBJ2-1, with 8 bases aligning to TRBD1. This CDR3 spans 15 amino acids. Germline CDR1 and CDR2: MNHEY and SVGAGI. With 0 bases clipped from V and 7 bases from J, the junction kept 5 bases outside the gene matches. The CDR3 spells CASSYSRQGLNEQFF. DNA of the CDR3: TGTGCCAGCAGTTACTCGCGACAGGGGTTAAATGAGCAGTTCTTC.

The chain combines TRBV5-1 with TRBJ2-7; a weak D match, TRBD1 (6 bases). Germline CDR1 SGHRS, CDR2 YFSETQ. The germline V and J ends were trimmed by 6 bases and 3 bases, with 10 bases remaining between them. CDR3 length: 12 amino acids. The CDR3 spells CASKDSHYEQYF. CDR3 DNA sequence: TGCGCCAGCAAGGACAGCCACTACGAGCAGTACTTC.

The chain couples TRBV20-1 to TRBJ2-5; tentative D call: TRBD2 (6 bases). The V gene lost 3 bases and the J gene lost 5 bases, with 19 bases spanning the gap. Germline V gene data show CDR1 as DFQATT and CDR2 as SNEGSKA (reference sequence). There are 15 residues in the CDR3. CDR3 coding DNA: TGCAGTGCTAGTACTTCGGGACTTGGGCAGGAGACCCAGTACTTC. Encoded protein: CSASTSGLGQETQYF.

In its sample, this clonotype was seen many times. The CDR3 DNA is TGTGCCAGCAGTAACAACTACAATGAGCAGTTCTTC. Translated, it gives CASSNNYNEQFF. V usage is TRBV12-3 or TRBV12-4 and J usage is TRBJ2-1; D is uncertain. With 5 bases removed from V and 3 bases from J, the gap between germline ends came to 5 bases. The CDR3 covers 12 residues.

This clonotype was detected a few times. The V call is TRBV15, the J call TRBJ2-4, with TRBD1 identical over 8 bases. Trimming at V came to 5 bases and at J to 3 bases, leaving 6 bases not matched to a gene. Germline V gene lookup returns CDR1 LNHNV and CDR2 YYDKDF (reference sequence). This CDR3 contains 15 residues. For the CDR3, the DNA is TGTGCCACCAGCCCGGACAGGGTGGGCAAAAACATTCAGTACTTC. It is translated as CATSPDRVGKNIQYF.